This TCR beta chain was sequenced in a study of blood T cell repertoires in COVID-19. CDR3 length equals 13 residues. Trimming stripped 5 bases from V and 5 bases from J, with 12 bases between. The germline V gene has CDR1 MNHEY and CDR2 SMNVEV (reference sequence). The method was immunoSEQ multiplex PCR; TCRdb's version includes in-frame clones alone and lacks a portion of them. The sample yields over 200,000 clones, approximately 88% seen once. Participant age was roughly 18 to 89 years, and participants resided in 25 or so US areas. Membership in each cohort depended on participant-reported clinical history.

This sequence joins TRBV27 and TRBJ1-2, with D unresolved. The receptor was isolated from a man between 18 and 29 years old with acute COVID-19. Sequenced sample: PBMCs or T cells enriched from blood (not recorded which). CDR3 bases: TGTGCCAGCAGTGACACAGAGTCATATGGCTACACCTTC. Protein product: CASSDTESYGYTF.